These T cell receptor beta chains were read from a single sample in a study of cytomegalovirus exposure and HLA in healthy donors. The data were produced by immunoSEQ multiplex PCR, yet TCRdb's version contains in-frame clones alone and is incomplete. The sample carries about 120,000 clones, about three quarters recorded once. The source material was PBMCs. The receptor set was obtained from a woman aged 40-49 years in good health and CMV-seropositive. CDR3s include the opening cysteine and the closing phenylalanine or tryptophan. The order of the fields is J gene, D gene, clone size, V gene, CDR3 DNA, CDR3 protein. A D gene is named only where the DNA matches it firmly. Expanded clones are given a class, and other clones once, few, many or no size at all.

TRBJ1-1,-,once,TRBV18,TGTGCCAGCTCACCACGGGACTTGACTGAAGCTTTCTTT,CASSPRDLTEAFF
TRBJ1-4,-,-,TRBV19,TGTGCCAGTTCGCGGGGTTGGAATGAAAAACTGTTTTTT,CASSRGWNEKLFF
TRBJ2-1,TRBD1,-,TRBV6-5,TGTGCCAGCAGACTTGACAGGGTCTACAATGAGCAGTTCTTC,CASRLDRVYNEQFF
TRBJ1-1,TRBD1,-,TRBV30,TGTGCCTGGAGTAAGGACAGGGGCACTGAAGCTTTCTTT,CAWSKDRGTEAFF
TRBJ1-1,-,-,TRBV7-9,TGTGCCAGCAGCTTAGTTCGCGACTACACTGAAGCTTTCTTT,CASSLVRDYTEAFF
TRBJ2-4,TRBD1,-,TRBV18,TGTGCCAGCTCTAACGGGGGACAGGGGAAAAACATTCAGTACTTC,CASSNGGQGKNIQYF
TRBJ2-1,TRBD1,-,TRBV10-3,TGTGCCATCATCCGGACAGGGAAATACTCCTACAATGAGCAGTTCTTC,CAIIRTGKYSYNEQFF
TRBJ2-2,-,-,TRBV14,TGTGCCAGCAGCCCAGTGGGGGGACGCACCGGGGAGCTGTTTTTT,CASSPVGGRTGELFF
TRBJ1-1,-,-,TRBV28,TGTGCCAGCAGTCTAACCCTCGATACAGGGCCGGCTTTCTTT,CASSLTLDTGPAFF
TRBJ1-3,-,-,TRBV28,TGTGCCAGCAGTTCCCGGACTCCGAACACCATATATTTT,CASSSRTPNTIYF
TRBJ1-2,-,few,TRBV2,TGTGCCAGCAGTGGGTTGCAGGCGAGTTCCTATGGCTACACCTTC,CASSGLQASSYGYTF
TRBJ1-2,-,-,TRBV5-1,TGCGCCAGCAGCTTGGGACAGTTAAACTATGGCTACACCTTC,CASSLGQLNYGYTF
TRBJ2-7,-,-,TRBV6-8,TGTGCCAGCAGTTACGAGCAGTACTTC,CASSYEQYF
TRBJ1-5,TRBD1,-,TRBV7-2,TGTGCCAGCAGCGCGAGGACAGGGAACCAGCCCCAGCATTTT,CASSARTGNQPQHF
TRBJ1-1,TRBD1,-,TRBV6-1,TGTGCCAGCAGTCTAAACAGGGGGACAGTTTCTGAAGCTTTCTTT,CASSLNRGTVSEAFF
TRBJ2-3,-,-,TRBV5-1,TGCGCCAGCAGCTCCGACTTTGATAGTTCTACAGATACGCAGTATTTT,CASSSDFDSSTDTQYF
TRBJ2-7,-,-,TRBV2,TGTGCCAGCAGGAAATCGTCAGGGGTCTACGAGCAGTACTTC,CASRKSSGVYEQYF
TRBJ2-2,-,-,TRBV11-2,TGTGCCAGCAGCCCCCGCGGTGACGCGTACACCGGGGAGCTGTTTTTT,CASSPRGDAYTGELFF
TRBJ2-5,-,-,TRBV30,TGTGCCTGGAGTGTGGCGGGGACCCAGTACTTC,CAWSVAGTQYF
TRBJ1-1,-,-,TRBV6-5,TGTGCCAGCAGTTACTTTCACCAGGGAAACACTGAAGCTTTCTTT,CASSYFHQGNTEAFF
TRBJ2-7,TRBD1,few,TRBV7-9,TGTGCCAGCAGCCGCCCCTCGACAGGGTCGGGCGAGCAGTACTTC,CASSRPSTGSGEQYF
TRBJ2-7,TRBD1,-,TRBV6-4,TGTGCCAGCAGTGATAGCCCTGGGACAGCTCAGTACTTC,CASSDSPGTAQYF
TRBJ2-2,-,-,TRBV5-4,TGTGCCAGCAGCCGAGAATTAAACACCGGGGAGCTGTTTTTT,CASSRELNTGELFF
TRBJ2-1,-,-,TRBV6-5,TGTGCCAGCAGCTATTCCAGGGCAAGTGAGCAGTTCTTC,CASSYSRASEQFF
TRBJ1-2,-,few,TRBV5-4,TGTGCCAGCAGCCAACTCACCGTCGGAGCTAACTATGGCTACACCTTC,CASSQLTVGANYGYTF
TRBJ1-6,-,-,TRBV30,TGTGCCTGGCGGGTCGGGGTTTCACCCCTCCACTTT,CAWRVGVSPLHF